This T cell receptor beta chain stems from a study of cytomegalovirus exposure and HLA in healthy donors (dated by TCRdb to about 2017). Regarding the complete study: According to a later analysis, the approximately 130 validation repertoires were produced on the same platform as the 680 or so repertoires of the first cohort. The study aimed to test whether cataloging public T cell receptors could reveal signatures of past pathogen exposure. Along with the roughly 670-subject first cohort, a separate validation cohort of 120 different subjects was used. To predict cytomegalovirus infection status, the study combined high-throughput TCR immunosequencing, statistical association of individual TCRs with disease status, and machine learning.

The donors were included in the validation cohort of 90 to 150 subjects, a group kept apart from the roughly 670-subject first cohort. The investigation overall reported the following: In a later analysis, TCRs clustered in the first cohort were found to also tend to co-occur in the roughly 120 validation repertoires, with about 93% of cluster scores above 0. In vitro tests confirmed that a few of the cytomegalovirus-associated TCR beta chains recognize cytomegalovirus antigens. According to the authors, the approach could potentially be generalized to other disease states and immunological phenotypes. The study listed 150 to 200 TCR beta chains as associated with cytomegalovirus. Cytomegalovirus status was reported to be diagnosed by the classifier with high specificity and sensitivity in both the original and validation cohorts. All 120 or so repertoires were used to score co-occurrence in the validation cohort in a later analysis, because that analysis had no HLA typing for the cohort. Across donors, most TCR sequences were observed very rarely, whereas some public TCRs were present in many individuals.

From the germline V gene (reference sequence), CDR1 is MNHNY and CDR2 is SVGAGI. The CDR3 holds 14 amino acids from the cysteine to the phenylalanine. Left in the record is the CDR3 DNA by itself, 42 bases read in frame from the first base. V was cut back by 6 bases and J by 0 bases, leaving a gap of 10 bases between them. The receptor library was made with the immunoSEQ multiplex PCR assay. The paper's processing steps were these. A statistical classification framework was built for diagnosing cytomegalovirus status from the catalog of TCR beta chain sequences. TCRdb mirrors the immuneACCESS table, restricted to in-frame sequences. Some clones are absent from its copies; in checked studies, under half trace to an unresolved V gene, and the reason for the others is unknown. V and J calls and clone size are given by that table; D and trimming were obtained from the DNA. This sample comprises some 140,000 clones, roughly nine tenths of them detected only once. 8% to 9.5% of the sample is taken by the ten largest.

As regards this clone: This receptor's antigen is unknown. Per-base qualities were not stored, and no clone one base away is much larger.

The sample comprised PBMCs. The chain links TRBV6-6 with TRBJ2-3; the D gene is unclear. This TCR was recovered from a woman aged 18-30 years in good health and CMV-seropositive. The CDR3 sequence is CASRSEPSTDTQYF. DNA sequence: TGTGCCAGCAGGAGCGAACCTAGCACAGATACGCAGTATTTT.